The present entry profiles one TCR beta chain with its context. There is no known antigen for this receptor. Base qualities are not recorded, but no much larger clone differs from it by a single base. TCRbeta CDR3 regions were amplified from genomic DNA by means of the immunoSEQ Assay, a bias-controlled multiplex PCR. Under the source paper's analysis protocol: Within the assay, amplification of reference gene primers was used to estimate how many nucleated cells each sample contained. To quantify the absolute abundance of each unique TCRbeta CDR3 rearrangement, sequence reads were collapsed and filtered. For each sample, productive Simpson clonality was calculated as the square root of Simpson's diversity index across productive rearrangements. The source is immuneACCESS, and TCRdb retained only in-frame sequences with V and J called. Part of the clones is not carried over; for the studies checked, unresolved V genes explain less than half of this, and the remainder is unexplained. The D gene and trimming were derived from the DNA, and the V and J assignments and clone size from that table. This sample gives approximately 65,000 clones in total; about 92% of them show up just once. Less than 0.6% of the sample lies in the top ten.

V has 5 bases trimmed and J has 6 bases trimmed; junction bases matching no gene number 6. Sequences LGHNA (CDR1) and YNFKEQ (CDR2) are obtained from the germline V gene. The CDR3 runs 13 amino acids, cysteine and phenylalanine included. The only DNA kept is the CDR3, 39 bases in frame from the first base. In Seattle, one collaborating source enrolled patients while the infection was active and tracked those patients longitudinally over the course of disease. Whole blood was collected in K2EDTA tubes by collaborating institutions according to the institutions' own protocols. Collaborator samples were shipped for TCRbeta analysis as frozen whole blood, isolated PBMCs, or DNA extracted from either sample type. This entry is derived from a study of blood T cell repertoires in COVID-19 (TCRdb year 2020). Broadly, across the study: Collaborator samples came from the United States, Italy and Spain and covered acute and convalescent phases of COVID-19. The repertoires were released in a freely available public database meant as a resource for research on the immune response to SARS-CoV-2. The dataset comprised deeply sampled blood TCRbeta repertoires from subjects exposed to, actively infected with, or recovered from COVID-19. Where available, HLA class I and class II types were taken from metadata supplied by the sample provider and were not determined by assay-based typing. The prospective study material was composed of cDNA or gDNA derived from T cells, B-cell-depleted T cells, or PBMCs. Samples were obtained from the ongoing ImmuneRACE study (first 160 participants) and from approximately 1,200 subjects provided by 6 global collaborators. Nearly every sample came with metadata listing a de-identified subject ID, COVID-19 status, age in years and sex.

Study-level results and caveats: The amount of clinical and demographic metadata varied by source and participant and was provided uncurated.

Sequencing input: peripheral blood. This TCR came from a man between 50 and 59 years old with COVID-19, enrolled during active disease. The V and J genes are TRBV4-2 and TRBJ2-7; the junction holds 8 bases that match TRBD2. The DNA sequence is TGTGCCAGCAGCGAGGGACTAGATGGCGAGCAGTACTTC. Its protein is CASSEGLDGEQYF.